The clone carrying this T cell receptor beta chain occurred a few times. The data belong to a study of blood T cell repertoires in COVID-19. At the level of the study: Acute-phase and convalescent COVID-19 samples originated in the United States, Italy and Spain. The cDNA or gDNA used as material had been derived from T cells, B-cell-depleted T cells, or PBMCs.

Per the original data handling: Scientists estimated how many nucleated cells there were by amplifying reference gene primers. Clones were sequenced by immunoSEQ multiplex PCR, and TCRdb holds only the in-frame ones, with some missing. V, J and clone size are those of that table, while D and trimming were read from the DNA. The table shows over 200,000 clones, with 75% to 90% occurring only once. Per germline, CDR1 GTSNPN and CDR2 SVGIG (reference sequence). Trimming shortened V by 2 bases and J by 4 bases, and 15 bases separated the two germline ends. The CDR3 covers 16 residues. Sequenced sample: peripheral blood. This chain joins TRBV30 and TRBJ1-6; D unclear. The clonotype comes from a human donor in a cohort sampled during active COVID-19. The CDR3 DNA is TGTGCCTGGAGTTTAGCGGGAGTCTCTTATAATTCACCCCTCCACTTT. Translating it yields CAWSLAGVSYNSPLHF.